These T cell receptor beta chains were read from a single sample in a study of shared T cell receptors in the human thymus. Using immunoSEQ multiplex PCR, the repertoire was profiled, and TCRdb retains in-frame clones only, with some absent. The sample consists of about 380,000 clones, 95% of them appearing once. Sample: thymocytes. These receptors all stem from a human donor. Each CDR3 is given with its conserved first and last residue. A D gene is named only where the DNA matches it firmly. Only some rows state a clone size, as once, few, many or a class for expanded clones.

clone size: NA; V gene: TRBV7-9; D gene: NA; J gene: TRBJ1-3; CDR3 protein: CASSSGHPSNF; CDR3 DNA: TGTGCCAGCAGCTCGGGACATCCCTCAAATTTT
clone size: NA; V gene: TRBV5-4; D gene: TRBD2; J gene: TRBJ2-1; CDR3 protein: CASSLKVSGSYNEQFF; CDR3 DNA: TGTGCCAGCAGCTTGAAAGTTAGCGGGAGCTACAATGAGCAGTTCTTC
clone size: NA; V gene: TRBV7-6; D gene: TRBD2; J gene: TRBJ2-5; CDR3 protein: CASSLGLAGGQETQYF; CDR3 DNA: TGTGCCAGCAGCTTGGGACTAGCGGGAGGTCAAGAGACCCAGTACTTC
clone size: NA; V gene: TRBV12-5; D gene: TRBD1; J gene: TRBJ1-2; CDR3 protein: CASALAGTGGYTF; CDR3 DNA: TGTGCTAGTGCCCTGGCCGGGACAGGTGGCTACACCTTC
clone size: NA; V gene: TRBV4-3; D gene: NA; J gene: TRBJ2-7; CDR3 protein: CASSQDPPRDDEQYF; CDR3 DNA: TGCGCCAGCAGCCAAGATCCGCCCCGGGACGACGAGCAGTACTTC
clone size: NA; V gene: TRBV7-7; D gene: TRBD2; J gene: TRBJ2-2; CDR3 protein: CASSLVSSGSSGELFF; CDR3 DNA: TGTGCTAGCAGCTTAGTGTCTAGCGGGAGCTCCGGGGAGCTGTTTTTT
clone size: NA; V gene: TRBV7-9; D gene: NA; J gene: TRBJ2-1; CDR3 protein: CASSRDPGLAPLNEQFF; CDR3 DNA: TGTGCCAGCAGTCGGGACCCAGGGCTAGCCCCCCTCAATGAGCAGTTCTTC
clone size: NA; V gene: TRBV12-5; D gene: NA; J gene: TRBJ2-3; CDR3 protein: CASGPSLGGTDTQYF; CDR3 DNA: TGTGCTAGTGGCCCGTCCCTCGGGGGCACAGATACGCAGTATTTT
clone size: NA; V gene: TRBV9; D gene: NA; J gene: TRBJ2-5; CDR3 protein: CASSGTHRWPWTQYF; CDR3 DNA: TGTGCCAGCAGCGGTACGCATAGGTGGCCGTGGACCCAGTACTTC
clone size: NA; V gene: TRBV19; D gene: TRBD2; J gene: TRBJ2-7; CDR3 protein: CASSTLAGALLSYEQYF; CDR3 DNA: TGTGCCAGTAGTACTCTAGCGGGGGCACTCCTCTCCTACGAGCAGTACTTC
clone size: NA; V gene: TRBV6-1; D gene: TRBD2; J gene: TRBJ2-3; CDR3 protein: CASSEAHTSGLRDTQYF; CDR3 DNA: TGTGCCAGCAGTGAAGCGCATACTAGCGGTTTAAGGGATACGCAGTATTTT
clone size: once; V gene: TRBV6-5; D gene: NA; J gene: TRBJ2-1; CDR3 protein: CATTGDNEQFF; CDR3 DNA: TGTGCCACCACTGGGGATAATGAGCAGTTCTTC
clone size: NA; V gene: TRBV11-2; D gene: TRBD1; J gene: TRBJ2-7; CDR3 protein: CASSHIPGQGEQYF; CDR3 DNA: TGTGCCAGCAGCCATATACCGGGACAGGGTGAGCAGTACTTC
clone size: NA; V gene: TRBV5-1; D gene: NA; J gene: TRBJ2-6; CDR3 protein: CASSLCNEVSGSGANVLTF; CDR3 DNA: TGCGCCAGCAGCTTGTGTAATGAGGTTTCGGGGTCTGGGGCCAACGTCCTGACTTTC
clone size: NA; V gene: TRBV27; D gene: NA; J gene: TRBJ2-3; CDR3 protein: CASSLDPVAQAGNRTDTQYF; CDR3 DNA: TGTGCCAGCAGTTTGGATCCGGTGGCGCAGGCAGGGAACCGGACAGATACGCAGTATTTT
clone size: NA; V gene: TRBV28; D gene: NA; J gene: TRBJ2-4; CDR3 protein: CASRLIGGQSKNIQYF; CDR3 DNA: TGTGCCAGCAGGCTAATAGGGGGGCAGAGCAAAAACATTCAGTACTTC
clone size: NA; V gene: TRBV7-8; D gene: NA; J gene: TRBJ1-4; CDR3 protein: CASSLRSRLSTNEKLFF; CDR3 DNA: TGTGCCAGCAGCTTAAGAAGCCGGCTCTCAACTAATGAAAAACTGTTTTTT
clone size: NA; V gene: TRBV5-8; D gene: TRBD1; J gene: TRBJ1-3; CDR3 protein: CASSLEGARGNTIYF; CDR3 DNA: TGTGCCAGCAGCTTGGAGGGGGCGCGGGGAAACACCATATATTTT
clone size: once; V gene: TRBV10-3; D gene: NA; J gene: TRBJ2-5; CDR3 protein: CATKPSPGLVETQYF; CDR3 DNA: TGTGCCACCAAACCGAGTCCAGGGCTGGTAGAGACCCAGTACTTC
clone size: NA; V gene: TRBV5-6; D gene: NA; J gene: TRBJ2-7; CDR3 protein: CASSFGRLPYEQYF; CDR3 DNA: TGTGCCAGCAGCTTCGGGAGACTACCTTACGAGCAGTACTTC
clone size: NA; V gene: TRBV7-2; D gene: TRBD2; J gene: TRBJ2-5; CDR3 protein: CASSIPGLAGDVAETQYF; CDR3 DNA: TGTGCCAGCAGTATCCCGGGACTAGCGGGAGACGTGGCAGAGACCCAGTACTTC
clone size: NA; V gene: TRBV27; D gene: NA; J gene: TRBJ2-1; CDR3 protein: CASSLRDPYYNEQFF; CDR3 DNA: TGTGCCAGCAGTTTAAGGGACCCCTACTACAATGAGCAGTTCTTC
clone size: NA; V gene: TRBV27; D gene: NA; J gene: TRBJ2-1; CDR3 protein: CASRTIGGRKIYNEQFF; CDR3 DNA: TGTGCCAGCAGGACGATAGGGGGAAGGAAAATTTACAATGAGCAGTTCTTC
clone size: NA; V gene: TRBV6-1; D gene: TRBD1; J gene: TRBJ1-5; CDR3 protein: CASRRQGLGNQPQHF; CDR3 DNA: TGTGCCAGCAGAAGACAGGGGTTGGGCAATCAGCCCCAGCATTTT
clone size: once; V gene: TRBV30; D gene: NA; J gene: TRBJ1-4; CDR3 protein: CAWSVRHPYATNEKLFF; CDR3 DNA: TGTGCCTGGAGTGTCAGGCATCCTTATGCAACTAATGAAAAACTGTTTTTT
clone size: NA; V gene: TRBV10-1; D gene: NA; J gene: TRBJ2-7; CDR3 protein: CASSDHEQYF; CDR3 DNA: TGCGCCAGCAGTGACCACGAGCAGTACTTC
clone size: once; V gene: TRBV7-9; D gene: TRBD1; J gene: TRBJ2-7; CDR3 protein: CASSFGTGSGISYEQYF; CDR3 DNA: TGTGCCAGCAGCTTCGGGACAGGGTCCGGGATCTCCTACGAGCAGTACTTC
clone size: NA; V gene: TRBV29-1; D gene: NA; J gene: TRBJ2-4; CDR3 protein: CSVERAGAKNIQYF; CDR3 DNA: TGCAGCGTTGAGCGGGCGGGAGCCAAAAACATTCAGTACTTC
clone size: NA; V gene: TRBV28; D gene: NA; J gene: TRBJ2-5; CDR3 protein: CASSSGGYQETQYF; CDR3 DNA: TGTGCCAGCAGTTCCGGGGGATACCAAGAGACCCAGTACTTC
clone size: NA; V gene: TRBV28; D gene: NA; J gene: TRBJ2-1; CDR3 protein: CASSLDGLRAPNYNEQFF; CDR3 DNA: TGTGCCAGCAGTTTAGATGGGCTAAGGGCTCCTAACTACAATGAGCAGTTCTTC
clone size: NA; V gene: TRBV30; D gene: NA; J gene: TRBJ2-7; CDR3 protein: CAWSPGVSYEQYF; CDR3 DNA: TGTGCCTGGAGTCCAGGGGTTTCCTACGAGCAGTACTTC
clone size: NA; V gene: TRBV7-9; D gene: NA; J gene: TRBJ1-2; CDR3 protein: CASSLRGDSPYYGYTF; CDR3 DNA: TGTGCCAGCAGCTTGCGGGGAGACAGTCCTTACTATGGCTACACCTTC
clone size: NA; V gene: TRBV30; D gene: NA; J gene: TRBJ1-1; CDR3 protein: CAWSPYPNTEAFF; CDR3 DNA: TGTGCCTGGAGCCCCTACCCGAACACTGAAGCTTTCTTT
clone size: NA; V gene: TRBV28; D gene: NA; J gene: TRBJ2-7; CDR3 protein: CASSCPAGLYEQYF; CDR3 DNA: TGTGCCAGCAGTTGCCCGGCAGGACTCTACGAGCAGTACTTC
clone size: NA; V gene: TRBV11-2; D gene: NA; J gene: TRBJ1-2; CDR3 protein: CASSPPGAADRYGYTF; CDR3 DNA: TGTGCCAGCAGCCCCCCCGGGGCCGCAGACCGCTATGGCTACACCTTC
clone size: once; V gene: TRBV11-3; D gene: NA; J gene: TRBJ1-1; CDR3 protein: CASSQSGGTEAFF; CDR3 DNA: TGTGCCAGCTCCCAATCGGGAGGTACTGAAGCTTTCTTT
clone size: NA; V gene: TRBV7-3; D gene: NA; J gene: TRBJ2-2; CDR3 protein: CASSLKAGMRGDTGELFF; CDR3 DNA: TGTGCCAGCAGCTTAAAAGCGGGCATGAGGGGAGACACCGGGGAGCTGTTTTTT
clone size: NA; V gene: TRBV27; D gene: TRBD1; J gene: TRBJ2-5; CDR3 protein: CASRPGGQETQYF; CDR3 DNA: TGTGCCAGCAGACCAGGGGGCCAAGAGACCCAGTACTTC
clone size: NA; V gene: TRBV25-1; D gene: TRBD2; J gene: TRBJ2-3; CDR3 protein: CASISPRAGGDTQYF; CDR3 DNA: TGTGCCAGCATTTCCCCCAGGGCGGGAGGGGATACGCAGTATTTT
clone size: NA; V gene: TRBV25-1; D gene: TRBD1; J gene: TRBJ2-7; CDR3 protein: CASSTWTGVYEQYF; CDR3 DNA: TGTGCCAGCAGTACCTGGACAGGGGTGTACGAGCAGTACTTC
clone size: NA; V gene: TRBV19; D gene: NA; J gene: TRBJ1-5; CDR3 protein: CASSISTRDQPQHF; CDR3 DNA: TGTGCCAGTAGTATATCGACGCGCGACCAGCCCCAGCATTTT
clone size: NA; V gene: TRBV4-1; D gene: NA; J gene: TRBJ2-7; CDR3 protein: CASSQGPGYEQYF; CDR3 DNA: TGCGCCAGCAGCCAAGGGCCAGGCTACGAGCAGTACTTC
clone size: NA; V gene: TRBV4-2; D gene: TRBD2; J gene: TRBJ2-3; CDR3 protein: CASSQDSGDWGLDTQYF; CDR3 DNA: TGTGCCAGCAGCCAGGATAGCGGGGACTGGGGGTTGGATACGCAGTATTTT
clone size: once; V gene: TRBV7-9; D gene: TRBD1; J gene: TRBJ2-3; CDR3 protein: CASSSPGQPTDTQYF; CDR3 DNA: TGTGCCAGCAGCTCCCCGGGACAGCCCACAGATACGCAGTATTTT
clone size: NA; V gene: TRBV7-9; D gene: NA; J gene: TRBJ1-3; CDR3 protein: CASRSGSASGNTIYF; CDR3 DNA: TGTGCCAGCAGGTCTGGATCAGCCTCTGGAAACACCATATATTTT
clone size: NA; V gene: TRBV7-2; D gene: NA; J gene: TRBJ1-2; CDR3 protein: CASSLQGQIYGYTF; CDR3 DNA: TGTGCCAGCAGCTTACAAGGACAGATCTATGGCTACACCTTC
clone size: NA; V gene: TRBV5-1; D gene: TRBD2; J gene: TRBJ2-1; CDR3 protein: CASSLTASGRTNEQFF; CDR3 DNA: TGCGCCAGCAGTCTTACTGCTAGCGGGAGAACGAATGAGCAGTTCTTC
clone size: few; V gene: TRBV6-5; D gene: NA; J gene: TRBJ1-2; CDR3 protein: CASSSPGPRGYTF; CDR3 DNA: TGTGCCAGCAGTTCCCCGGGACCGAGGGGCTACACCTTC
clone size: NA; V gene: TRBV28; D gene: TRBD1; J gene: TRBJ2-5; CDR3 protein: CASRGTGVEETQYF; CDR3 DNA: TGTGCCAGCCGAGGGACAGGGGTGGAGGAGACCCAGTACTTC
clone size: NA; V gene: TRBV30; D gene: TRBD2; J gene: TRBJ2-4; CDR3 protein: CAWSRAGGAKNIQYF; CDR3 DNA: TGTGCCTGGAGTAGAGCGGGAGGCGCCAAAAACATTCAGTACTTC
clone size: NA; V gene: TRBV27; D gene: NA; J gene: TRBJ1-4; CDR3 protein: CASSSTRQAPGKLFF; CDR3 DNA: TGTGCCAGCAGTTCCACCCGACAGGCGCCCGGAAAACTGTTTTTT
clone size: NA; V gene: TRBV5-7; D gene: NA; J gene: TRBJ2-6; CDR3 protein: CASLTCVQSRANVLTF; CDR3 DNA: TGTGCCAGCCTAACCTGCGTACAAAGTCGGGCCAACGTCCTGACTTTC
clone size: NA; V gene: TRBV7-2; D gene: NA; J gene: TRBJ2-5; CDR3 protein: CASSGHTHQETQYF; CDR3 DNA: TGTGCCAGCAGCGGACACACACACCAAGAGACCCAGTACTTC
clone size: NA; V gene: TRBV21-1; D gene: NA; J gene: TRBJ2-2; CDR3 protein: CASSKGERGTGELFF; CDR3 DNA: TGTGCCAGCAGCAAAGGGGAGAGGGGGACCGGGGAGCTGTTTTTT
clone size: NA; V gene: TRBV9; D gene: TRBD2; J gene: TRBJ2-1; CDR3 protein: CASSPRAPSGNNEQFF; CDR3 DNA: TGTGCCAGCAGCCCGAGAGCGCCTAGCGGAAACAATGAGCAGTTCTTC